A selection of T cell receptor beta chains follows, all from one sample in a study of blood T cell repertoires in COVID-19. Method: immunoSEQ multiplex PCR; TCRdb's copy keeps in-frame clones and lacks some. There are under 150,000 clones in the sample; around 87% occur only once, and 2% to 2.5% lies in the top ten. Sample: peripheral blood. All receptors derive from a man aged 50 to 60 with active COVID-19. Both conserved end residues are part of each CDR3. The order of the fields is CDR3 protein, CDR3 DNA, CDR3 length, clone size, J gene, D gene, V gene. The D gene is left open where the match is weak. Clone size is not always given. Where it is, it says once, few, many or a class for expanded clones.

CDR3aa: CASSESGTGGPQETQYF
CDR3nt: TGCGCCAGCAGTGAGTCGGGGACAGGGGGTCCCCAAGAGACCCAGTACTTC
len: 17
abundance: -
j_gene: TRBJ2-5
d_gene: TRBD1
v_gene: TRBV10-1

CDR3aa: CASTQRRLNSPLHF
CDR3nt: TGTGCCAGCACCCAGCGGAGGCTAAATTCACCCCTCCACTTT
len: 14
abundance: once
j_gene: TRBJ1-6
d_gene: -
v_gene: TRBV7-2

CDR3aa: CACGTGPYEQYF
CDR3nt: TGTGCCTGCGGGACAGGACCCTACGAGCAGTACTTC
len: 12
abundance: -
j_gene: TRBJ2-7
d_gene: TRBD1
v_gene: TRBV30

CDR3aa: CAISDRGSLGYTF
CDR3nt: TGTGCCATCAGTGACAGGGGGAGTCTTGGCTACACCTTC
len: 13
abundance: -
j_gene: TRBJ1-2
d_gene: TRBD1
v_gene: TRBV10-3

CDR3aa: CATITTGGNGELFF
CDR3nt: TGTGCCACCATAACGACAGGGGGCAACGGGGAGCTGTTTTTT
len: 14
abundance: -
j_gene: TRBJ2-2
d_gene: TRBD1
v_gene: TRBV7-9

CDR3aa: CASSKTLDTQYF
CDR3nt: TGTGCCAGTAGCAAAACTTTAGATACGCAGTATTTT
len: 12
abundance: -
j_gene: TRBJ2-3
d_gene: -
v_gene: TRBV19

CDR3aa: CATSGDRVYYGYTF
CDR3nt: TGTGCCACCAGCGGAGACAGGGTTTACTATGGCTACACCTTC
len: 14
abundance: -
j_gene: TRBJ1-2
d_gene: TRBD1
v_gene: TRBV15

CDR3aa: CSAPVQETQYF
CDR3nt: TGCAGTGCCCCTGTCCAAGAGACCCAGTACTTC
len: 11
abundance: -
j_gene: TRBJ2-5
d_gene: -
v_gene: TRBV20-1

CDR3aa: CASSQRPGYEQYF
CDR3nt: TGTGCCAGCAGCCAACGCCCAGGGTACGAGCAGTACTTC
len: 13
abundance: -
j_gene: TRBJ2-7
d_gene: -
v_gene: TRBV7-2

CDR3aa: CASSKGPSGEQYF
CDR3nt: TGTGCCAGTAGTAAAGGGCCAAGCGGGGAGCAGTACTTC
len: 13
abundance: -
j_gene: TRBJ2-7
d_gene: -
v_gene: TRBV19

CDR3aa: CAWNRAGSYNSPLHF
CDR3nt: TGTGCCTGGAATCGAGCGGGCTCCTATAATTCACCCCTCCACTTT
len: 15
abundance: -
j_gene: TRBJ1-6
d_gene: -
v_gene: TRBV30

CDR3aa: CASSLRQGTSYEQYF
CDR3nt: TGTGCCAGCAGTTTACGGCAGGGGACATCCTACGAGCAGTACTTC
len: 15
abundance: -
j_gene: TRBJ2-7
d_gene: -
v_gene: TRBV27

CDR3aa: CASSIGGVAYEQYF
CDR3nt: TGTGCCAGCTCAATCGGGGGAGTCGCCTACGAGCAGTACTTC
len: 14
abundance: -
j_gene: TRBJ2-7
d_gene: -
v_gene: TRBV18

CDR3aa: CASSQEAGQGYQPQHF
CDR3nt: TGCGCCAGCAGCCAAGAAGCGGGACAGGGGTATCAGCCCCAGCATTTT
len: 16
abundance: -
j_gene: TRBJ1-5
d_gene: TRBD1
v_gene: TRBV4-3

CDR3aa: CASSPLRGGANVLTF
CDR3nt: TGTGCCAGCAGCCCCCTCAGGGGTGGGGCCAACGTCCTGACTTTC
len: 15
abundance: -
j_gene: TRBJ2-6
d_gene: -
v_gene: TRBV4-2

CDR3aa: CASSPSRGQAPSYEQYF
CDR3nt: TGCGCCAGCAGCCCCTCCCGGGGACAGGCCCCCTCCTACGAGCAGTACTTC
len: 17
abundance: -
j_gene: TRBJ2-7
d_gene: TRBD1
v_gene: TRBV4-1

CDR3aa: CASSLGLASGGGQETQYF
CDR3nt: TGTGCCAGCAGCTTAGGATTAGCTAGCGGGGGAGGTCAAGAGACCCAGTACTTC
len: 18
abundance: once
j_gene: TRBJ2-5
d_gene: TRBD2
v_gene: TRBV13

CDR3aa: CASSSDRVGTEAFF
CDR3nt: TGCGCCAGCAGCTCGGACAGGGTAGGCACTGAAGCTTTCTTT
len: 14
abundance: once
j_gene: TRBJ1-1
d_gene: TRBD1
v_gene: TRBV5-1

CDR3aa: CASSVGQGRSGTEAFF
CDR3nt: TGCGCCAGCAGCGTAGGACAGGGAAGGTCGGGCACTGAAGCTTTCTTT
len: 16
abundance: -
j_gene: TRBJ1-1
d_gene: TRBD1
v_gene: TRBV5-1

CDR3aa: CAVEESSGNTIYF
CDR3nt: TGTGCGGTGGAGGAAAGCTCTGGAAACACCATATATTTT
len: 13
abundance: -
j_gene: TRBJ1-3
d_gene: -
v_gene: TRBV6-5

CDR3aa: CASSYGTSNGAYEQYF
CDR3nt: TGTGCCAGCAGTTACGGTACCTCTAACGGGGCCTACGAGCAGTACTTC
len: 16
abundance: once
j_gene: TRBJ2-7
d_gene: -
v_gene: TRBV6-5

CDR3aa: CASTGEGRQHF
CDR3nt: TGTGCCAGCACAGGGGAAGGACGCCAGCATTTT
len: 11
abundance: -
j_gene: TRBJ1-5
d_gene: -
v_gene: TRBV6-5

CDR3aa: CASSLSGLGGSTEAFF
CDR3nt: TGTGCCAGCAGCTTATCGGGGTTGGGTGGGAGCACTGAAGCTTTCTTT
len: 16
abundance: -
j_gene: TRBJ1-1
d_gene: -
v_gene: TRBV7-8

CDR3aa: CASRKEVNTEAFF
CDR3nt: TGTGCCAGTCGAAAAGAGGTGAACACTGAAGCTTTCTTT
len: 13
abundance: -
j_gene: TRBJ1-1
d_gene: -
v_gene: TRBV19

CDR3aa: CASSKRGETGELFF
CDR3nt: TGTGCCAGTAGCAAGCGGGGGGAAACCGGGGAGCTGTTTTTT
len: 14
abundance: once
j_gene: TRBJ2-2
d_gene: TRBD2
v_gene: TRBV19

CDR3aa: CASSGGGYGYTF
CDR3nt: TGTGCCAGTAGTGGGGGCGGCTATGGCTACACCTTC
len: 12
abundance: -
j_gene: TRBJ1-2
d_gene: -
v_gene: TRBV19

CDR3aa: CASSLRVQGSYEQYF
CDR3nt: TGTGCCAGCAGCTTGCGGGTACAGGGGTCCTACGAGCAGTACTTC
len: 15
abundance: -
j_gene: TRBJ2-7
d_gene: TRBD1
v_gene: TRBV5-5

CDR3aa: CAIGPSGGDEQFF
CDR3nt: TGTGCCATCGGGCCTAGCGGGGGTGATGAGCAGTTCTTC
len: 13
abundance: -
j_gene: TRBJ2-1
d_gene: TRBD2
v_gene: TRBV10-3

CDR3aa: CASSDHRWTGRGKLFF
CDR3nt: TGTGCCAGCAGTGACCACAGATGGACAGGGAGGGGAAAACTGTTTTTT
len: 16
abundance: -
j_gene: TRBJ1-4
d_gene: TRBD1
v_gene: TRBV25-1

CDR3aa: CASSLASGAYEQYF
CDR3nt: TGTGCCAGCAGCTTGGCTAGCGGGGCCTACGAGCAGTACTTC
len: 14
abundance: -
j_gene: TRBJ2-7
d_gene: TRBD2
v_gene: TRBV7-2

CDR3aa: CASSRGRGDTIYF
CDR3nt: TGTGCCAGCAGTCGCGGCAGGGGAGACACCATATATTTT
len: 13
abundance: few
j_gene: TRBJ1-3
d_gene: -
v_gene: TRBV6-2/TRBV6-3

CDR3aa: CASGTGVEKLFF
CDR3nt: TGTGCCAGCGGGACAGGGGTAGAAAAACTGTTTTTT
len: 12
abundance: -
j_gene: TRBJ1-4
d_gene: TRBD1
v_gene: TRBV2

CDR3aa: CASSQGSKNRNTEAFF
CDR3nt: TGTGCCAGCAGCCAAGGGTCGAAAAACAGGAACACTGAAGCTTTCTTT
len: 16
abundance: -
j_gene: TRBJ1-1
d_gene: -
v_gene: TRBV3-1/TRBV3-2

CDR3aa: CAISGGARPDTQYF
CDR3nt: TGTGCCATTTCAGGGGGCGCTCGGCCAGATACGCAGTATTTT
len: 14
abundance: -
j_gene: TRBJ2-3
d_gene: TRBD1
v_gene: TRBV6-5

CDR3aa: CASQGSTEAFF
CDR3nt: TGTGCCAGCCAGGGATCTACTGAAGCTTTCTTT
len: 11
abundance: few
j_gene: TRBJ1-1
d_gene: -
v_gene: TRBV6-1

CDR3aa: CASSLEAGIGNTIYF
CDR3nt: TGTGCCAGCAGCTTAGAGGCAGGAATCGGAAACACCATATATTTT
len: 15
abundance: once
j_gene: TRBJ1-3
d_gene: -
v_gene: TRBV7-2

CDR3aa: CASSWGQGYSPLHF
CDR3nt: TGTGCCAGCAGTTGGGGACAGGGGTATTCACCCCTCCACTTT
len: 14
abundance: few
j_gene: TRBJ1-6
d_gene: TRBD1
v_gene: TRBV6-5

CDR3aa: CASSFRGLTDTQYF
CDR3nt: TGTGCCAGCAGCTTCCGTGGACTCACAGATACGCAGTATTTT
len: 14
abundance: -
j_gene: TRBJ2-3
d_gene: -
v_gene: TRBV7-9

CDR3aa: CASSYSSDRGKNIQYF
CDR3nt: TGTGCCAGCAGTTACTCTTCGGACAGGGGTAAAAACATTCAGTACTTC
len: 16
abundance: -
j_gene: TRBJ2-4
d_gene: TRBD1
v_gene: TRBV6-6

CDR3aa: CASSIQVFPNGYTF
CDR3nt: TGTGCCAGCAGCATACAGGTCTTCCCCAATGGCTACACCTTC
len: 14
abundance: -
j_gene: TRBJ1-2
d_gene: -
v_gene: TRBV6-6

CDR3aa: CASSSGARVGGYTF
CDR3nt: TGTGCCAGCAGCTCGGGTGCGCGAGTCGGTGGCTACACCTTC
len: 14
abundance: -
j_gene: TRBJ1-2
d_gene: -
v_gene: TRBV5-4

CDR3aa: CASSPQGGNTEAFF
CDR3nt: TGTGCCAGCAGTCCCCAGGGGGGGAACACTGAAGCTTTCTTT
len: 14
abundance: -
j_gene: TRBJ1-1
d_gene: TRBD1
v_gene: TRBV2

CDR3aa: CASTPGGGGPNTEAFF
CDR3nt: TGTGCCAGCACCCCGGGTGGGGGCGGCCCGAACACTGAAGCTTTCTTT
len: 16
abundance: few
j_gene: TRBJ1-1
d_gene: -
v_gene: TRBV5-4

CDR3aa: CASTLLGTNEKLFF
CDR3nt: TGTGCCAGTACCCTACTTGGAACTAATGAAAAACTGTTTTTT
len: 14
abundance: -
j_gene: TRBJ1-4
d_gene: -
v_gene: TRBV19

CDR3aa: CASSDLVGRGGYEQYF
CDR3nt: TGTGCCAGCAGTGATTTAGTAGGGCGGGGGGGCTACGAGCAGTACTTC
len: 16
abundance: -
j_gene: TRBJ2-7
d_gene: TRBD2
v_gene: TRBV2

CDR3aa: CASSVLTGSTDTQYF
CDR3nt: TGTGCCAGCAGCGTACTGACAGGAAGCACAGATACGCAGTATTTT
len: 15
abundance: -
j_gene: TRBJ2-3
d_gene: -
v_gene: TRBV9

CDR3aa: CASSLGTSDFADTQYF
CDR3nt: TGCGCCAGCAGCTTGGGGACTAGCGATTTCGCAGATACGCAGTATTTT
len: 16
abundance: -
j_gene: TRBJ2-3
d_gene: TRBD2
v_gene: TRBV5-1

CDR3aa: CASSSGTTNEKLFF
CDR3nt: TGCGCCAGCAGCTCCGGGACAACTAATGAAAAACTGTTTTTT
len: 14
abundance: -
j_gene: TRBJ1-4
d_gene: -
v_gene: TRBV5-1

CDR3aa: CASSSFTDTQYF
CDR3nt: TGTGCCAGCAGCTCTTTCACAGATACGCAGTATTTT
len: 12
abundance: once
j_gene: TRBJ2-3
d_gene: -
v_gene: TRBV7-2

CDR3aa: CASRSLELLGYGYTF
CDR3nt: TGTGCCAGTAGATCTCTTGAGCTGCTTGGCTATGGCTACACCTTC
len: 15
abundance: -
j_gene: TRBJ1-2
d_gene: -
v_gene: TRBV19

CDR3aa: CASSRPGPGGTEAFF
CDR3nt: TGTGCCAGTAGTAGGCCGGGCCCCGGGGGAACTGAAGCTTTCTTT
len: 15
abundance: -
j_gene: TRBJ1-1
d_gene: -
v_gene: TRBV19

CDR3aa: CASSQAPGGWTEAFF
CDR3nt: TGCGCCAGCAGCCAGGCCCCAGGGGGATGGACTGAAGCTTTCTTT
len: 15
abundance: -
j_gene: TRBJ1-1
d_gene: TRBD1
v_gene: TRBV5-1

CDR3aa: CASRQGALGNTEAFF
CDR3nt: TGTGCCAGCAGGCAGGGGGCCCTCGGGAACACTGAAGCTTTCTTT
len: 15
abundance: -
j_gene: TRBJ1-1
d_gene: TRBD1
v_gene: TRBV6-5

CDR3aa: CASVWASAPLFDQETQYF
CDR3nt: TGTGCCAGCGTATGGGCCTCCGCCCCCCTCTTCGACCAAGAGACCCAGTACTTC
len: 18
abundance: -
j_gene: TRBJ2-5
d_gene: -
v_gene: TRBV3-1/TRBV3-2

CDR3aa: CASSQDPGEAQYF
CDR3nt: TGCGCCAGCAGTCAAGATCCCGGAGAAGCGCAGTATTTT
len: 13
abundance: -
j_gene: TRBJ2-3
d_gene: -
v_gene: TRBV4-1

CDR3aa: CASSPLGLSTDTQYF
CDR3nt: TGTGCCAGCTCACCACTGGGGCTCTCCACAGATACGCAGTATTTT
len: 15
abundance: -
j_gene: TRBJ2-3
d_gene: -
v_gene: TRBV18